This T cell receptor (beta chain) appears in the sequencing data of a study of T cells after yellow fever vaccination. The CDR3 is made up of 12 amino acids. Germline V gives CDR1 MDHEN, CDR2 SYDVKM. V gave up 6 bases and J gave up 7 bases, with 11 bases separating them. From the 5' RACE reads, TCRdb called clonotypes with MiXCR, one entry per CDR3 protein. This table holds a few hundred thousand distinct CDR3 sequences, roughly 4% found once. The genes are TRBV28 and TRBJ2-3; D remains unclear. The TCR was taken from a man between 18 and 29 years old who received the YFV17D yellow fever vaccine. The sample here was PBMCs, taken on the day of the yellow fever booster vaccination. The CDR3 is CASRFPYHTQYF. CDR3 in DNA: TGTGCCAGCAGATTCCCTTACCATACGCAGTATTTT.